This T cell receptor (beta chain) was sequenced in a study of blood T cell repertoires in COVID-19. Study as a whole: The United States, Italy and Spain were the sources of the acute and convalescent COVID-19 samples.

The CDR3 runs 15 residues. The J segment lost 7 bases and the V segment lost 3 bases, leaving 5 bases of the junction unmatched. Germline-derived CDR1 and CDR2 are SGHNT and YYREEE (reference sequence). In the source study's methods: Researchers report that nucleated cell counts were estimated from reference gene primer amplification. TCRdb's table, derived via immunoSEQ multiplex PCR, lists solely in-frame clones and lacks some. The D gene and trimming were derived from the DNA, and the V and J assignments and clone size from that table. Of fewer than 100,000 clones detected, about 85% appear once; the ten largest clones hold 24%.

The chain combines TRBV5-4 with TRBJ2-1; TRBD1 aligns across 12 bases. The clonotype comes from a human donor in a cohort sampled during active COVID-19. Sequencing input: peripheral blood. CDR3 sequence reads: CASSSGQGAPNEQFF. The CDR3 bases are TGTGCCAGCAGCTCGGGACAGGGGGCCCCAAATGAGCAGTTCTTC. The variable domain in full, with the rest retrieved from reference TRBV5-4 and TRBJ2-1, is ETGVTQSPTHLIKTRGQQVTLRCSSQSGHNTVSWYQQALGQGPQFIFQYYREEENGRGNFPPRFSGLQFPNYSSELNVNALELDDSALYLCASSSGQGAPNEQFFGPGTRLTVL.